This T cell receptor (beta chain) was recorded in a study of blood T cell repertoires in COVID-19. For the study at large: The analysed material was cDNA or gDNA that came from T cells, B-cell-depleted T cells, or PBMCs.

Germline values: CDR1 SGHRS, CDR2 YFSETQ. The V end was cut by 4 bases, the J end by 1 base, with 5 bases between. The CDR3 length is 12 residues. Repertoires were generated with immunoSEQ multiplex PCR, while TCRdb's copy carries only in-frame clones and drops some. This sample has roughly 140,000 clones; 76% occur once, and the top ten carry 3.5% to 4.5%. Material for sequencing was peripheral blood. This receptor was obtained from an elderly woman with acute or convalescent COVID-19. The V call is TRBV5-1, the J call TRBJ1-1, with D maybe TRBD1 (5 bases). CDR3: CASSTGNTEAFF. CDR3 sequence (DNA): TGCGCCAGCAGCACAGGGAACACTGAAGCTTTCTTT.